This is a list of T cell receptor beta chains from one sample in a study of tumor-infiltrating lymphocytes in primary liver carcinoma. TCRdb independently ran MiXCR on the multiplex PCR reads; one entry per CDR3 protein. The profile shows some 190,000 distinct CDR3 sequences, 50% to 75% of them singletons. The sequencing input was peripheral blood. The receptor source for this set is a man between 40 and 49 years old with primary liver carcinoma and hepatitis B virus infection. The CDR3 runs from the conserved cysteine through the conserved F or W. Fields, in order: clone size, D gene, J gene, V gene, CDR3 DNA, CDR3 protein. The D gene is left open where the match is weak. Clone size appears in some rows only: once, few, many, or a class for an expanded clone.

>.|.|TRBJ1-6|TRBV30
TGTGCCTGGAGCTCCTATAATTCACCCCTCCACTTT
CAWSSYNSPLHF
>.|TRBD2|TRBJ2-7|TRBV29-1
TGCAGCGTTACCGGACTAGCACAAGAACAGTACTTC
CSVTGLAQEQYF
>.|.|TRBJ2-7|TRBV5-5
TGTGCCAGCATCTTGGGTGTTGTGGGTGAGGAGCAGTACTTC
CASILGVVGEEQYF
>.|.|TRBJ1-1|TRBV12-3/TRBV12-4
TGTACCAGCAGTTTTCTGGGGATCGGTGAAGCTTTCTTT
CTSSFLGIGEAFF
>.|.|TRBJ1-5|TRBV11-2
TGCGCCAGCGCATCCCAGGGTGATCATCCCCAGCATTTT
CASASQGDHPQHF
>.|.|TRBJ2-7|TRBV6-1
TGTGCCAGCAGTGATGTGGGGGACGAGCAGTACTTC
CASSDVGDEQYF
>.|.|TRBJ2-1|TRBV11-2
TGTGCCAGCAGCTTATTTCCTCGCAGGAGGGCTGGGAATGAACAGTTCTTC
CASSLFPRRRAGNEQFF
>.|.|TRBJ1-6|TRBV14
TGTGCCAACAGCCAGTGGGGGGGTAGTTCGCCCCTCCACTTT
CANSQWGGSSPLHF
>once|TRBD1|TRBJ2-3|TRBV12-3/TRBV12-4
TGTGCCAGCAGTTTCGTTGTAGGAGGGACAGGGAACATGCAGTATTTT
CASSFVVGGTGNMQYF
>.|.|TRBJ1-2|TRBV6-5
TGTGCCAGCAGTTACGGACGGGGGGAGGACTATGGCTACACCTTC
CASSYGRGEDYGYTF
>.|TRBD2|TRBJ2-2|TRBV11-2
TGTGCCAGCAGCACTCGGACTAGCGGGGGCACCGGGGACCTGTTTTTT
CASSTRTSGGTGDLFF
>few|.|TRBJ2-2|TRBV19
TGTGCCAGTAGTATCACCCAAGTGGGCGGGGAGCTGTTTTTT
CASSITQVGGELFF
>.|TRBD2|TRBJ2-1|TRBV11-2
TGTGTCAGCGGCTTAAGCGGGAGCTCCAATGAGCAGTTCTTC
CVSGLSGSSNEQFF
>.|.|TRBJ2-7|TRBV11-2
TGTGCCAGCAGCTTAGAAACTAGCCGGATATACGAGCAGTGCTTC
CASSLETSRIYEQCF
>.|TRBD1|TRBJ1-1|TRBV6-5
TGTGCCACCCAGAGGACAGGGAAGAGCACTGAAGCTTTCTTT
CATQRTGKSTEAFF
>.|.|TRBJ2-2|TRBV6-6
TGTGCCAGCAGTAGTCTAGCGACCGGGGAGCTGTTTTTT
CASSSLATGELFF
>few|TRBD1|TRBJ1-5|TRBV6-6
TGTGCCAGCAGTTTCTCGGGACAGGGAAAAGGCCAGCCCCAGCATTTT
CASSFSGQGKGQPQHF